These T cell receptor beta chains were read from a single sample in a study of response to subunit inactivated influenza vaccine. One entry per CDR3 protein results from TCRdb running MiXCR on the RT-PCR reads. The sample lists around 530,000 distinct CDR3 sequences, 10% to 15% seen once, with more than 8.5% in the top ten. The sequences come from PBMCs from blood, collected on the day of vaccination. These receptors all come from a man aged 50 to 59 who received an inactivated influenza vaccine. The CDR3 runs from the conserved cysteine through the conserved F or W. D genes are given only for firm matches. The size entry is marked missing in some rows and otherwise reads once, few, many or a size class.

cdr3_length	clone_size	j_call	v_call	d_call	cdr3_aa	cdr3_nt
12	few	TRBJ2-7	TRBV20-1	-	CSAREDPLEQYF	TGCAGTGCTAGAGAGGACCCCCTGGAGCAGTACTTC
14	many	TRBJ1-5	TRBV3-1	-	CASSLSAGIKPQHF	TGTGCCAGCAGCCTCTCGGCGGGAATCAAGCCCCAGCATTTT
14	-	TRBJ2-1	TRBV6-1	TRBD1	CASHPGTEYNEQFF	TGTGCCAGCCATCCCGGGACAGAGTACAATGAGCAGTTCTTC
15	many	TRBJ2-2	TRBV20-1	TRBD2	CSAPYSGRATGELFF	TGCAGTGCTCCATATAGCGGGAGGGCCACCGGGGAGCTGTTTTTT
15	few	TRBJ1-1	TRBV12-3/TRBV12-4	-	CASRPGGGWVTEAFF	TGTGCCAGCAGGCCTGGGGGGGGCTGGGTCACTGAAGCTTTCTTT
14	-	TRBJ2-2	TRBV27	-	CASRWTMNTGELFF	TGTGCCAGCAGATGGACAATGAACACCGGGGAGCTGTTTTTT
15	-	TRBJ2-3	TRBV29-1	TRBD2	CSVVTGLAGTDTQYF	TGCAGCGTTGTAACTGGACTAGCGGGCACAGATACGCAGTATTTT
17	-	TRBJ2-1	TRBV24-1	TRBD2	CATSDAMRLAGGSEQFF	TGTGCCACCAGTGATGCAATGCGACTAGCGGGGGGTTCTGAGCAGTTCTTC
18	-	TRBJ2-3	TRBV6-2/TRBV6-3	TRBD2	CASSYSLAGGWSTDTQYF	TGTGCCAGCAGTTACAGTCTAGCGGGAGGGTGGAGCACAGATACGCAGTATTTT
14	-	TRBJ1-3	TRBV7-6	-	CASSSLEWGNTIYF	TGTGCCAGCAGCTCCCTCGAATGGGGAAACACCATATATTTT
15	-	TRBJ1-1	TRBV6-2/TRBV6-3	-	CASMNLPPRNTEAFF	TGTGCCAGCATGAACCTCCCCCCGCGGAACACTGAAGCTTTCTTT
11	many	TRBJ2-7	TRBV5-6	-	CASSFMYEQYF	TGTGCCAGCAGCTTTATGTACGAGCAGTACTTC
15	-	TRBJ2-2	TRBV10-3	-	CAISEPQGNTGELFF	TGTGCCATCAGTGAGCCGCAGGGGAACACCGGGGAGCTGTTTTTT
14	few	TRBJ2-1	TRBV20-1	-	CSASEGGPHNEQFF	TGCAGTGCTAGCGAGGGGGGCCCCCACAATGAGCAGTTCTTC
14	many	TRBJ2-2	TRBV15	-	CATSRRGGTGELFF	TGTGCCACCAGCAGACGAGGGGGGACCGGGGAGCTGTTTTTT
17	few	TRBJ2-3	TRBV9	-	CASSVYARADGADTQYF	TGTGCCAGCAGCGTATACGCGCGGGCAGATGGCGCAGATACGCAGTATTTT
13	many	TRBJ1-1	TRBV7-9	TRBD1	CASSQGANTEAFF	TGTGCCAGCAGCCAGGGGGCGAACACTGAAGCTTTCTTT
13	few	TRBJ2-7	TRBV2	-	CASSYSGTREQYF	TGTGCCAGCAGTTATTCAGGGACGCGCGAGCAGTACTTC
17	-	TRBJ2-7	TRBV4-2	-	CASSQGQGAGNRYEQYF	TGTGCCAGCAGCCAAGGACAGGGCGCGGGAAATCGATACGAGCAGTACTTC
15	-	TRBJ2-5	TRBV27	-	CASSFLKDRGETQYF	TGTGCCAGCAGTTTTCTTAAGGACCGAGGAGAGACCCAGTACTTC
15	-	TRBJ2-7	TRBV29-1	TRBD1	CSVEDRGTGSYEQYF	TGCAGCGTTGAAGATCGCGGGACAGGATCCTACGAGCAGTACTTC
14	-	TRBJ2-7	TRBV3-1	TRBD1	CASSQVTGAYEQYF	TGTGCCAGCAGCCAAGTGACAGGGGCCTACGAGCAGTACTTC
16	-	TRBJ1-3	TRBV5-1	-	CASSLGSSAYGNTIYF	TGCGCCAGCAGCTTGGGGTCGTCGGCGTATGGAAACACCATATATTTT
15	few	TRBJ2-1	TRBV7-9	-	CASSRAPGRSHEQFF	TGTGCCAGCAGCCGAGCTCCTGGCAGGTCGCATGAGCAGTTCTTC
14	few	TRBJ1-2	TRBV6-1	-	CASSLQTGDYGYTF	TGTGCCAGCAGCCTTCAGACCGGGGACTATGGCTACACCTTC
13	-	TRBJ1-2	TRBV10-1	-	CASSASENYGYTF	TGCGCCAGCAGTGCATCAGAAAACTATGGCTACACCTTC
14	many	TRBJ2-3	TRBV29-1	-	CSVMGASSTDTQYF	TGCAGCGTCATGGGCGCTTCTAGCACAGATACGCAGTATTTT
16	-	TRBJ2-7	TRBV5-1	TRBD2	CASSLGPGLDPYEQYF	TGCGCCAGCAGCTTGGGCCCGGGACTAGACCCCTACGAGCAGTACTTC
15	many	TRBJ1-6	TRBV7-2	-	CASSLDRSYNSPLHF	TGTGCCAGCAGCTTGGACAGATCTTATAATTCACCCCTCCACTTT
15	few	TRBJ2-1	TRBV3-1	TRBD2	CASSQVLAGVGEQFF	TGTGCCAGCAGCCAAGTCCTAGCGGGAGTAGGGGAGCAGTTCTTC
15	-	TRBJ2-1	TRBV27	-	CASSLSTGAYNEQFF	TGTGCCAGCAGTTTATCGACGGGAGCCTACAATGAGCAGTTCTTC
14	many	TRBJ2-7	TRBV10-3	-	CAISDKGGLYEQYF	TGTGCCATCAGTGATAAGGGGGGACTATACGAGCAGTACTTC
15	few	TRBJ2-7	TRBV28	-	CASSFEGPSSYEQYF	TGTGCCAGCAGTTTCGAGGGCCCAAGCTCCTACGAGCAGTACTTC